Only a few counts were recorded for the clone carrying this T cell receptor beta chain. The antigen is unknown. These data belong to a study of response to subunit inactivated influenza vaccine. TCRdb reprocessed the RT-PCR reads with MiXCR, giving one entry per CDR3 protein. The sample yields more than 550,000 distinct CDR3 sequences, approximately 12% seen once. The CDR3 runs to 16 residues. V was pared by 5 bases and J by 2 bases, with 12 bases of the junction left unmatched. The germline V gene has CDR1 SQVTM and CDR2 ANQGSEA. Study-level findings and limits: Authors suggested that a seasonal influenza vaccination recruits few new T cells each time.

The genes are TRBV29-1 and TRBJ2-7; 10 bases align to TRBD2. This sequence originates from a man aged 50-60 years who received an inactivated influenza vaccine. Sequences were derived from PBMCs from blood, sampled on the day of vaccination. Here the CDR3 reads CSVYGGLAGGTYEQYF. The CDR3 DNA follows: TGCAGCGTTTATGGAGGGTTAGCGGGAGGTACCTACGAGCAGTACTTC.